Listed here are 19 T cell receptor beta chains from one sample, sequenced in a study of OX40 agonist ivuxolimab in advanced cancers. Library construction relied on the immunoSEQ multiplex PCR assay. TCRdb re-hosts the immuneACCESS table, in-frame sequences only. Its copies lack some clones; in the studies checked, an unresolved V gene accounts for under half of them, and the cause for the rest is not known. This sample gives tens of thousands of clones in total; roughly 90% of them show up just once. The ten largest make up about 2.5% of the sample. Sequences were derived from CD4+ or CD8+ T cells sorted from blood, sampled in a trial of the OX40 agonist ivuxolimab. Receptors were obtained from an adult with an advanced solid tumor such as melanoma, head and neck, liver or kidney cancer.

A note on this clone: This specimen includes other DNA sequences encoding the same CDR3. The V and J genes are TRBV18 and TRBJ2-7; 7 nucleotides align to TRBD1. Germline loops: CDR1 KGHSH, CDR2 LQKENI. The length of the CDR3 is 14 residues. J gave up 6 bases and V 2 bases, and 7 bases lay outside the gene matches. The CDR3 protein is CASSPRDRGGEQYF. The CDR3 nucleotides read TGTGCCAGCTCACCAAGGGACAGAGGCGGCGAGCAGTACTTC.

The chain recombines TRBV6-6 with TRBJ2-2, with TRBD1 as a possible D gene (5 bases). Between the trimmed V and J ends, which lost 6 bases and 5 bases, there was a span of 13 bases. The CDR3 spans 14 residues. Germline assignment: CDR1 MNHNY and CDR2 SVGAGI (reference sequence). The CDR3 loop is CASSPPHRTGELFF. The CDR3 DNA is TGTGCCAGCAGCCCTCCGCACAGGACCGGGGAGCTGTTTTTT.

The chain uses TRBV10-3 and TRBJ2-1; maybe TRBD2 (6 bases). The CDR3 consists of 15 residues. In germline, CDR1 is ENHRY, CDR2 SYGVKD. Trimming pared 3 bases from V and 0 bases from J, leaving 9 bases between. CDR3 residues: CAISDRGGSYNEQFF. The CDR3 nucleotides are TGTGCCATCAGTGACCGGGGAGGCTCCTACAATGAGCAGTTCTTC.

The chain links TRBV5-1 to TRBJ2-1; 10 nucleotides match TRBD1. Germline values: CDR1 SGHRS, CDR2 YFSETQ. This CDR3 comprises 15 residues. The J segment lost 6 bases and the V segment lost 3 bases, leaving 6 bases of the junction unmatched. For the CDR3, the DNA is TGCGCCAGCAGCTATATGGGACAGGGGAGCAATGAGCAGTTCTTC. Amino acids: CASSYMGQGSNEQFF.

The J gene is TRBJ1-1, the V gene TRBV25-1; maybe TRBD1 (6 bases). Germline CDR1 and CDR2: MGHDK and SYGVNS. Trimming took off 7 bases at V and 2 bases at J, with 14 bases between the two ends. CDR3 length: 14 residues. The CDR3 DNA sequence: TGTGCCAGCAATAAACAGGGACAAAACACTGAAGCTTTCTTT. Protein: CASNKQGQNTEAFF.

V is TRBV5-6 and J is TRBJ2-2; D is possibly TRBD2 (6 bases). The CDR3 spans 15 residues. Deletions cut 0 bases from V and 6 bases from J, with 12 bases between. CDR1 and CDR2 from the germline V gene are SGHDT and YYEEEE. The CDR3 region is CASSLGRLGAGELFF. Here the CDR3 DNA reads TGTGCCAGCAGCTTGGGGAGACTAGGAGCCGGGGAGCTGTTTTTT.

This clone appeared a single time. V and J are TRBV7-9 and TRBJ2-5; a weak D match, TRBD1 (5 bases). Trimming took off 3 bases at V and 2 bases at J, with 13 bases between the two ends. Looked up from germline, CDR1 is SEHNR and CDR2 is FQNEAQ (reference sequence). The CDR3 has 15 residues. CDR3 DNA: TGTGCCAGCAGCTTTCAGGGTCTTGTGCAAGAGACCCAGTACTTC. It is translated as CASSFQGLVQETQYF.

The J gene is TRBJ2-3, the V gene TRBV7-8; no clear D. There are 13 residues in the CDR3. Deletions cut 3 bases from V and 4 bases from J, with 8 bases between. Germline values: CDR1 SGHVS, CDR2 FQNEAQ. Here the CDR3 reads CASSFSPADTQYF. The CDR3 coding sequence is TGTGCCAGCAGCTTTAGCCCCGCAGATACGCAGTATTTT.

This chain uses TRBV6-5 with TRBJ2-7; 9 bases fit TRBD1. The CDR3 consists of 13 residues. Germline trimming cut 7 bases from V and 2 bases from J; bases unmatched to any gene: 3. The germline V gene has CDR1 MNHEY and CDR2 SVGAGI. In nucleotides, the CDR3 is TGTGCCAGCACGAACAGGGGGCCCTACGAGCAGTACTTC. As protein: CASTNRGPYEQYF.

The rearrangement links TRBV7-2 to TRBJ1-5; D perhaps matches TRBD1 (6 bases). Germline V gives CDR1 SGHTA, CDR2 FQGNSA. Between the trimmed V and J ends, which lost 5 bases and 2 bases, there was a span of 19 bases. The CDR3 runs to 17 residues. This CDR3 reads CASSPHGTGLGNQPQHF. DNA for the CDR3: TGTGCCAGCAGCCCGCACGGTACAGGGCTGGGCAATCAGCCCCAGCATTTT.

The V gene is TRBV10-3, the J gene TRBJ2-3; D gene uncertain. Germline lookup yields CDR1 ENHRY and CDR2 SYGVKD. V was cut by 9 bases and J by 4 bases, with 11 bases left in between. The CDR3 has 12 residues. CDR3 sequence: CAIARSPDTQYF. The CDR3 region has the DNA TGTGCCATAGCACGTTCCCCAGATACGCAGTATTTT.

This chain connects TRBV5-5 to TRBJ2-2, with D uncertain. CDR3 length: 13 residues. CDR1 and CDR2 (germline): SGHKS, YYEKEE (reference sequence). Deletions cut 6 bases from V and 0 bases from J, with 6 bases between. Here the CDR3 DNA reads TGTGCCAGCATTCGATCGAACACCGGGGAGCTGTTTTTT. Encoded protein: CASIRSNTGELFF.

This chain uses TRBV10-3 with TRBJ2-7; 12 nucleotides match TRBD1. Losses at the gene ends were 9 bases for V and 3 bases for J; bases not matched to a gene: 3. The CDR3 covers 13 residues. The germline gives CDR1 ENHRY, CDR2 SYGVKD. The CDR3 nucleotides are TGTGCCATAGGGACAGGGGGCCGCTACGAGCAGTACTTC. Its protein product is CAIGTGGRYEQYF.

The chain uses TRBV30 and TRBJ1-3; D remains ambiguous. The CDR3 contains 12 residues. CDR1 is GTSNPN, CDR2 SVGIG, per germline (reference sequence). Trimming cost V 3 bases and J 2 bases, with 5 bases left between them. The DNA for the CDR3 is TGTGCCTGGAGCCTGGCTGGAAACACCATATATTTT. Residues: CAWSLAGNTIYF.

This clone came up once. This rearrangement joins TRBV5-4 to TRBJ2-7, with D perhaps matching TRBD2 (6 bases). The CDR3 runs 17 residues. Trimming stripped 1 base from V and 2 bases from J, with 19 bases between. Per germline, CDR1 SGHNT and CDR2 YYREEE (reference sequence). The CDR3 reads CASSLKLAATQTYEQYF. In DNA form, the CDR3 reads TGTGCCAGCAGCTTGAAGTTAGCGGCAACACAGACCTACGAGCAGTACTTC.

The CDR3 here is CASSQEEAGAIDEQYF. The CDR3 coding sequence is TGCGCCAGCAGCCAAGAAGAAGCGGGAGCAATAGACGAGCAGTACTTC. The chain employs TRBV4-1 and TRBJ2-7; TRBD2 matches at 8 bases. V shed 0 bases and J 5 bases; nucleotides not matched to a gene: 9. The CDR3 spans 16 residues. Germline-derived CDR1 and CDR2 are MGHRA and YSYEKL.

The chain uses TRBV5-1 and TRBJ2-5; D is ambiguous. The V end was cut by 4 bases, the J end by 2 bases, with 12 bases between. Germline assignment: CDR1 SGHRS and CDR2 YFSETQ. There are 14 residues in the CDR3. In nucleotides, the CDR3 is TGCGCCAGCAGCCCCATCGGGCTACAAGAGACCCAGTACTTC. This codes for CASSPIGLQETQYF.

V usage is TRBV18 and J usage is TRBJ2-1; perhaps TRBD2 as D (6 bases). This CDR3 contains 15 residues. Trimming stripped 3 bases from V and 0 bases from J, with 9 bases between. CDR1 is KGHSH and CDR2 is LQKENI in the germline V gene. The CDR3 sequence: CASSPSGGSYNEQFF. The CDR3, as DNA: TGTGCCAGCTCACCTAGCGGTGGCTCCTACAATGAGCAGTTCTTC.

This clone was detected only once. This chain links TRBV7-2 with TRBJ2-7; tentative D call: TRBD1 (5 bases). Germline loops: CDR1 SGHTA, CDR2 FQGNSA. The V end was cut by 1 base, the J end by 7 bases, with 14 bases between. There are 14 residues in the CDR3. The CDR3 protein is CASSLGAGQREQYF. The CDR3 DNA reads TGTGCCAGCAGCTTAGGGGCAGGGCAGAGGGAGCAGTACTTC.